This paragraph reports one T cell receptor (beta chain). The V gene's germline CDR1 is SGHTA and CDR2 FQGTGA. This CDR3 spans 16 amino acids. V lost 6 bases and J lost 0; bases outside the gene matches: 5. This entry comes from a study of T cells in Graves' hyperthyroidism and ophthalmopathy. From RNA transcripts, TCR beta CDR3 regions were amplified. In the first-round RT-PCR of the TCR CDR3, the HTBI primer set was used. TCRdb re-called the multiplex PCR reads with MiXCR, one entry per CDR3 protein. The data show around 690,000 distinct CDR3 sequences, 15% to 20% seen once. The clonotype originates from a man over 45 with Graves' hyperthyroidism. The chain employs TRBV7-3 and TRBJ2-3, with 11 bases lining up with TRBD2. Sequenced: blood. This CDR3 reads CASRQWTSGSTDTQYF. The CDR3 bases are TGTGCCAGCAGACAATGGACTAGCGGGAGCACAGATACGCAGTATTTT.